This T cell receptor beta chain was captured in a study of T cells expressing NK-cell markers. Whole-study context: Seropositivity for HCMV was found in most of the eight sequenced donors, with one seronegative. The study's findings and limits: Where several donors were concerned, these clonotypes also led the CD3+CD56-NKG2C+ fraction. The study found dominant NKG2C+ clonotypes at 1.0-7.0% of CD8+ T cells in several donors.

As for this clonotype: Its antigen remains unidentified.

The CDR3 is 14 amino acids. In germline, CDR1 is LNHDA, CDR2 SQIVND (reference sequence). TCRdb processed the 5' RACE reads again and assigns one entry to each CDR3 protein, with no DNA. This sample's clone table lists approximately 170,000 distinct CDR3 sequences. The source is a man aged 18-69 years in good health. Sequenced: blood T cells: a sorted CD56 or NKG2C T cell subset, CD4+ or CD8+ T cells, or bulk PBMC T cells (not recorded which). V is TRBV19 and J is TRBJ2-7; TCRdb lists TRBD1, though no DNA is available to test this call. CDR3 loop: CASSARGRAYEQYF.